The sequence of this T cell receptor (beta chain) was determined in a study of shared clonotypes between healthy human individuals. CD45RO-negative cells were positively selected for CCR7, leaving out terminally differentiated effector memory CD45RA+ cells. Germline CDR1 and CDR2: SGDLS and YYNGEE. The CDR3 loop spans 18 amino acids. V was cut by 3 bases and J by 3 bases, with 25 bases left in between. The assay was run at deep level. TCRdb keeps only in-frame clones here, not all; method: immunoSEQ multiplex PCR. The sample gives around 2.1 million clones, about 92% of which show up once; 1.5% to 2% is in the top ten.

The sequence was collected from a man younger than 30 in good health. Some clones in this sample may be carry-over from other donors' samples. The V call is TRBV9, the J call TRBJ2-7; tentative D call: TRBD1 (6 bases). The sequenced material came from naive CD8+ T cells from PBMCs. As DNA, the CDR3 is TGTGCCAGCAGCGAACGTTATCAGGGGCCAACAGAACACTACGAGCAGTACTTC. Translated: CASSERYQGPTEHYEQYF.